This TCR beta chain was sequenced in a study of T cells expressing NK-cell markers. The overall study: All TCR beta repertoires analysed originated from sorted CD3+CD56+NKG2C+, CD3+CD56+NKG2C- and CD3+CD56-NKG2C+ T cells.

TCRdb re-called the 5' RACE reads and catalogs CDR3 proteins one per entry, DNA excluded. Here the sample table reports approximately 150,000 distinct CDR3 sequences. CDR3 length: 17 residues. The germline CDR1 and CDR2 sequences are LNHDA and SQIVND (reference sequence). The chain uses TRBV19 and TRBJ1-4. Sample: blood T cells: a sorted CD56 or NKG2C T cell subset, CD4+ or CD8+ T cells, or bulk PBMC T cells (not recorded which). This sequence was found in a man aged 18 to 35 in good health. CDR3 region: CASSMSPGFTTNEKLFF.